This TCR beta chain appears in the sequencing data of a study of blood T cell repertoires in COVID-19 (dated by TCRdb to about 2020). For context, the study as a whole: The collaborator samples originated in the United States, Italy and Spain and spanned the acute and convalescent phases of COVID-19. The samples were drawn from two sources: the first 160 participants of the ongoing ImmuneRACE study, and over 950 subjects contributed by 6 global collaborators. Deeply sampled blood TCRbeta repertoires from subjects exposed to, actively infected with, or recovered from COVID-19 were included in the dataset. The prospective study material was composed of cDNA or gDNA derived from T cells, B-cell-depleted T cells, or PBMCs. Sample metadata almost always included a de-identified subject ID, COVID-19 status, age in years and sex. Where available, HLA class I and class II types were taken from metadata supplied by the sample provider and were not determined by assay-based typing. A freely available public database, intended as a resource for researchers studying the immune response to SARS-CoV-2, is where the repertoires were released.

Concerning this clone itself: No cognate antigen has been identified for it. The input lacks base qualities; no much larger clone sits a single base away.

Including the terminal cysteine and phenylalanine, the CDR3 comprises 14 residues. Only CDR3 DNA is held: 42 bases, read in frame from base 1. CDR1 and CDR2 are drawn from the germline V gene: SGHTA, FQGNSA. Germline trimming amounts to 5 bases on V and 6 bases on J, with 2 as the count of junction bases outside the gene matches. What the study reported, not specific to this receptor: How much clinical and demographic metadata was included differed by source and by participant, and the metadata was provided uncurated.

TCRbeta CDR3 regions were amplified from genomic DNA using the immunoSEQ Assay, a bias-controlled multiplex PCR. Turning to the authors' computational methods: The number of nucleated cells in each sample was estimated from the amplification of reference gene primers within the assay. To quantify the absolute abundance of each unique TCRbeta CDR3 rearrangement, sequence reads were collapsed and filtered. For each sample, productive Simpson clonality was calculated as the square root of Simpson's diversity index over productive rearrangements. The table comes from immuneACCESS by way of TCRdb, which keeps in-frame sequences with V and J called. Part of the clones is missing from these tables; in studies checked, under half for an unresolved V gene and the rest for unknown reasons. That table gives V, J and clone size, and the DNA gave D and trimming. Across this sample there are about 330,000 clones, with roughly 90% seen only once. More than 7.5% of the sample is taken by the ten largest.

In Seattle, one collaborating source enrolled patients while the infection was active and tracked those patients longitudinally over the course of disease. Collaborating institutions collected whole blood in K2EDTA tubes following their own protocols. For TCRbeta analysis, collaborator samples were shipped as frozen whole blood, as isolated PBMCs, or as DNA extracted from either sample type. Sequencing was done on a sample of peripheral blood. The rearranged segments are TRBV7-2 and TRBJ1-5, with 12 bases in between that match TRBD1. The clonotype was recovered from a young man with COVID-19, enrolled during active disease. The nucleotides are TGTGCCAGCAGCCGGGACAGGGGGCTTCAGCCCCAGCATTTT. This yields the protein CASSRDRGLQPQHF.